This TCR beta chain was sequenced for a study of shared clonotypes between healthy human individuals. Details on this clone: Antigen: not known.

General study results and limits: The expectation was that sequencing depth would affect clonotype sharing among donors.

The V gene's germline CDR1 is GTSNPN and CDR2 SVGIG (reference sequence). The CDR3 spans 14 residues. The V segment lost 3 bases and the J segment 4 bases; nucleotides outside the gene matches: 7. Produced via immunoSEQ multiplex PCR; TCRdb's table is partial and in-frame only. The table includes under 2.5 million clones, 92% detected once. The sample taken for sequencing was naive CD4+ T cells from PBMCs. Sample subset: CD45RA+ positively selected. The rearrangement uses TRBV30 and TRBJ2-5; TRBD2 matches at 8 bases. This clonotype originated in a man aged 18 to 29 in good health. Some clones in this sample may be carry-over from other donors' samples. DNA of the CDR3: TGTGCCTGGAGGTCGGGGGGGGCAAGAGAGACCCAGTACTTC. Protein sequence: CAWRSGGARETQYF.